The present TCR beta chain was sequenced within a study of shared clonotypes between healthy human individuals. The CDR3 spans 12 residues. Trimming shortened V by 5 bases and J by 8 bases, and 12 bases separated the two germline ends. In germline, CDR1 is MNHEY, CDR2 SVGAGI. Measured with immunoSEQ multiplex PCR; TCRdb has only the in-frame clones, and not every one. This table has roughly 2.4 million clones, approximately 94% appearing once. The rearrangement joins TRBV6-5 to TRBJ1-1, with unresolved D. The sequence was collected from a man younger than 30 in good health. The sequencing sample was made of naive CD4+ T cells sorted from blood. Noted subset: CD45RA+ positively selected. The CDR3 is CASSRVGREAFF. Written as DNA, the CDR3 is TGTGCCAGCAGTCGAGTGGGAAGGGAAGCTTTCTTT.